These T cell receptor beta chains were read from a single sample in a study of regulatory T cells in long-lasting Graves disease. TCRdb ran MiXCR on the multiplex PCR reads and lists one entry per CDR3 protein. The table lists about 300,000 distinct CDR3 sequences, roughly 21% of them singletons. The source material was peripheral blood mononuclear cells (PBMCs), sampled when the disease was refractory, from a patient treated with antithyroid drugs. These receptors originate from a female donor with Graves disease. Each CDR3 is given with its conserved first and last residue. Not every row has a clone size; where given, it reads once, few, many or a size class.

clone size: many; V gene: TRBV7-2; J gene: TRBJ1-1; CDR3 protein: CASSLERDTEAFF
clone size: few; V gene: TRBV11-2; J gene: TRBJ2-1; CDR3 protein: CASSLVAGAPRGEFF
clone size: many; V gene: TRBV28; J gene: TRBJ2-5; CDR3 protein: CASSVPLEGETQYF
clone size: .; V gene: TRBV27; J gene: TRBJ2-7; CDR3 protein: CASSISGSTHEQYF
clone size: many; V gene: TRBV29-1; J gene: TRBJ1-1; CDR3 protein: CSVGSPEAFF
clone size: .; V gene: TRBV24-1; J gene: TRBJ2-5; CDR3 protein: CATSGGTSGETQYF
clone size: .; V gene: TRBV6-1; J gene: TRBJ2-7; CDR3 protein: CASTRDLTYEQYF
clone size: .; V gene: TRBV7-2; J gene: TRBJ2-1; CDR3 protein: CASSFGTGRNNEQFF
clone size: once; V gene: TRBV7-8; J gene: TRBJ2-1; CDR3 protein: CASSLVPGTAYNEQFF
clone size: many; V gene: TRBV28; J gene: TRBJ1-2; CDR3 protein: CASIDPDRGYYGYTF
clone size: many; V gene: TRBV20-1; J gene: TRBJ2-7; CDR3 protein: CSAPARQGGYEQYF
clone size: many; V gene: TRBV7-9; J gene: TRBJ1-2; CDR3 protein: CAGAWTGEGGYTF
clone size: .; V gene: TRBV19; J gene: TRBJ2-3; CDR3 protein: CASSSGGRDTQYF
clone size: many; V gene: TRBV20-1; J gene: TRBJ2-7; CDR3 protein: CSARDPQPSYEQYF
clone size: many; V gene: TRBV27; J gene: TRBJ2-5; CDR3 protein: CASSLGPPRSAYQETQYF
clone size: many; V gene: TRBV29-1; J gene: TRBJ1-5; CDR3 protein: CSVRDNYNQPQHF
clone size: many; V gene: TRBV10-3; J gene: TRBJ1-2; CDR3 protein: CAISEEGTKGGYTF
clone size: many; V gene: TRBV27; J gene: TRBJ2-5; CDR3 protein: CASSRRSYQETQYF
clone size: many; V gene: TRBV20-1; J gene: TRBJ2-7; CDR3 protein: CSARDTGRESVDEQYF
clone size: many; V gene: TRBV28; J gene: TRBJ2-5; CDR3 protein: CASSFWDFQETQYF
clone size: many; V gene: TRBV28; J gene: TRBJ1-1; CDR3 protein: CASSLLEEVAEAFF
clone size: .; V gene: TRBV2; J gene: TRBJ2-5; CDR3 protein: CASRTRTGGISETQYF
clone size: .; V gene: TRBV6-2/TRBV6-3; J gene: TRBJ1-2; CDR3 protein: CASSRDRGGGYTF
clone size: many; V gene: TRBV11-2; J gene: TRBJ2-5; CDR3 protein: CASNGPDGTQYF
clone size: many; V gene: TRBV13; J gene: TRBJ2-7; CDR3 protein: CASSQMTSGYSYEQYF
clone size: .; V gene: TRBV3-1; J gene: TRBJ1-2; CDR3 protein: CASSPLSGDRGPGYTF
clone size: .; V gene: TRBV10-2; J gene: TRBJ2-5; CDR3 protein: CASSAGQGEETQYF
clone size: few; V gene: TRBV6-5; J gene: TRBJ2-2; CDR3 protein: CASSSGQGSGELFF
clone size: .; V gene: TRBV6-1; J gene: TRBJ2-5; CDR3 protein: CASRGLAGAETQYF
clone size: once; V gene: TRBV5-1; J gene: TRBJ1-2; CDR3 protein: CASRETGTGVGGYTF
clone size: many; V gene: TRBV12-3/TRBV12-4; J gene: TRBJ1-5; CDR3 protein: CASSLGQGTDYDQPQHF
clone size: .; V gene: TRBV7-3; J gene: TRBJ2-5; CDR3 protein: CASVLAGLQETQYF
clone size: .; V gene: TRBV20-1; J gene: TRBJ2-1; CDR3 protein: CSASGLGVGDEQFF
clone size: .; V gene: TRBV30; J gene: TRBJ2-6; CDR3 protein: CAWSDGPPISGANVLTF
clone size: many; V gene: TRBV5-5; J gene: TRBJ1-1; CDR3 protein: CASSLSQGPEAFF
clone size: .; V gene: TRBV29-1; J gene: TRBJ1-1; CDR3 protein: CSVGSSTEAFF
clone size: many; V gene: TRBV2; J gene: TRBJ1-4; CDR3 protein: CASRDGQNEKLFF
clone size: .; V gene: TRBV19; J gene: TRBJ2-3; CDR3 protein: CASSGPSGSLSDTQYF
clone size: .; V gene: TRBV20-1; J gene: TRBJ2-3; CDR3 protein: CSASSGRAQYF
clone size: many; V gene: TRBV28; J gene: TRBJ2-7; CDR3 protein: CASSLVSGPRAEQYF
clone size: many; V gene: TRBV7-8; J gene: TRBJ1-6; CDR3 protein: CASSFARFSRGRSSYNSPLHF
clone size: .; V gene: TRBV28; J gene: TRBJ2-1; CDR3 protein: CASSQYGYGRPHNEQFF